The 18 T cell receptor beta chains in this list originate from one sample, sequenced in a study of T cell changes during pregnancy in multiple sclerosis. The data were produced by immunoSEQ multiplex PCR, yet TCRdb's version contains in-frame clones alone and is incomplete. The sample has roughly 64,000 clones, 90% seen once; the top ten hold almost 6.5%. The starting material was peripheral blood, obtained in the third trimester of pregnancy. These receptors came from a female donor in good health, enrolled as a control in a pregnancy study.

This rearrangement joins TRBV11-3 to TRBJ2-7; D possibly corresponds to TRBD2 (5 bases). The CDR3 sequence is 14 residues long. Germline loops: CDR1 SGHNT, CDR2 YENEEA. Trimming left V 2 bases short and J 3 bases short, with 11 bases between. CDR3 loop: CASSLSPGSYEQYF. DNA of the CDR3: TGTGCCAGCAGCTTATCTCCGGGGAGCTACGAGCAGTACTTC.

The rearrangement links TRBV5-1 to TRBJ2-4, with a possible D match to TRBD2 (6 bases). The CDR3 consists of 15 residues. CDR1 is SGHRS and CDR2 is YFSETQ in the germline V gene. The ends were cut back, 1 base at V and 2 bases at J, with 10 bases in the middle. The CDR3 here is CASSLNAGPKNIQYF. The CDR3 region has the DNA TGCGCCAGCAGCTTGAATGCGGGGCCCAAAAACATTCAGTACTTC.

The V gene is TRBV9, the J gene TRBJ1-3; 8 nucleotides match TRBD1. After removal of 3 bases from V and 1 base from J, the junction contained 9 bases not matched to a gene. This CDR3 has 17 amino acids. From germline, CDR1 is SGDLS and CDR2 YYNGEE. CDR3 nucleotide sequence: TGTGCCAGCAGCGCATCGGACAGGGAGGGTTCTGGAAACACCATATATTTT. As protein: CASSASDREGSGNTIYF.

The chain recombines TRBV5-5 with TRBJ2-5; D may be TRBD2 (6 bases). Trimming pared 0 bases from V and 5 bases from J, leaving 11 bases between. Germline lookup yields CDR1 SGHKS and CDR2 YYEKEE (reference sequence). The CDR3 runs 14 residues. The CDR3 sequence: CASSLDPRGETQYF. Written as DNA, the CDR3 is TGTGCCAGCAGCTTGGACCCCCGGGGGGAGACCCAGTACTTC.

This chain connects TRBV5-1 to TRBJ2-4; 7 nucleotides agree with TRBD2. The V and J ends lost 0 bases and 4 bases, in that order; junction bases with no gene match: 7. This CDR3 is 16 amino acids long. The V gene's germline CDR1 is SGHRS and CDR2 YFSETQ. CDR3 protein: CASSLEASGNKNIQYF. As DNA, the CDR3 is TGCGCCAGCAGCTTGGAGGCTAGCGGAAATAAAAACATTCAGTACTTC. Full variable domain (rest looked up from reference TRBV5-1 and TRBJ2-4): KAGVTQTPRYLIKTRGQQVTLSCSPISGHRSVSWYQQTPGQGLQFLFEYFSETQRNKGNFPGRFSGRQFSNSRSEMNVSTLELGDSALYLCASSLEASGNKNIQYFGAGTRLSVL.

This clone was detected only once. The chain has TRBV27 and TRBJ2-3, with a possible D match to TRBD2 (6 bases). This CDR3 spans 14 amino acids. Deletions cut 3 bases from V and 4 bases from J, with 11 bases between. CDR1 is MNHEY, CDR2 SMNVEV, per germline (reference sequence). CDR3 nucleotides: TGTGCCAGCAGTTTCCGGGGGTTGTCAGATACGCAGTATTTT. Translation: CASSFRGLSDTQYF.

This rearrangement joins TRBV5-1 to TRBJ2-3, with 10 positions matching TRBD2. With 6 bases clipped from V and 3 bases from J, the junction kept 4 bases outside the gene matches. The CDR3 contains 14 residues. CDR1 SGHRS and CDR2 YFSETQ come from the germline V gene. The CDR3 region is CASKGLASTDTQYF. The CDR3 coding sequence is TGCGCCAGCAAGGGACTAGCGTCGACAGATACGCAGTATTTT. Full variable domain (remainder filled in from reference TRBV5-1 and TRBJ2-3): KAGVTQTPRYLIKTRGQQVTLSCSPISGHRSVSWYQQTPGQGLQFLFEYFSETQRNKGNFPGRFSGRQFSNSRSEMNVSTLELGDSALYLCASKGLASTDTQYFGPGTRLTVL.

The V gene is TRBV5-6, the J gene TRBJ2-3; 10 positions match TRBD1. V dropped 4 bases and J dropped 3; count of bases not matched to a gene: 5. The CDR3 runs 15 residues. Germline CDR1 reads SGHDT; CDR2 reads YYEEEE. The CDR3, as DNA: TGTGCCAGCAGCCTGGGACAGGGGCGTACAGATACGCAGTATTTT. This sequence encodes CASSLGQGRTDTQYF.

This clone appeared a single time. This rearrangement joins TRBV14 to TRBJ2-7; a possible D gene is TRBD2 (7 bases). The CDR3 sequence is 17 residues long. The V and J ends lost 1 base and 6 bases respectively, with 22 bases between them. From germline, CDR1 is SGHDN and CDR2 FVKESK. Here the CDR3 reads CASSQGWIGGLPSEQYF. The DNA of the CDR3 is TGTGCCAGCAGCCAAGGTTGGATCGGGGGGCTACCCTCCGAGCAGTACTTC. The full variable domain, rest sourced from reference TRBV14 and TRBJ2-7, is EAGVTQFPSHSVIEKGQTVTLRCDPISGHDNLYWYRRVMGKEIKFLLHFVKESKQDESGMPNNRFLAERTGGTYSTLKVQPAELEDSGVYFCASSQGWIGGLPSEQYFGPGTRLTVT.

V and J are TRBV7-8 and TRBJ2-1; 7 nucleotides line up with TRBD1. The CDR3 has 14 residues. V was clipped by 1 base and J by 5 bases; unmatched bases: 2. Per the germline V gene, CDR1 is SGHVS and CDR2 is FQNEAQ. CDR3 in amino acids: CASSLGDRDNEQFF. In DNA, the CDR3 is TGTGCCAGCAGCTTAGGAGACAGGGACAATGAGCAGTTCTTC.

This chain joins TRBV11-2 and TRBJ1-1; TRBD1 agrees at 8 bases. This CDR3 is 13 amino acids long. The ends lost 10 bases at V and 4 bases at J; junction bases unmatched: 8. The germline CDR1 and CDR2 sequences are SGHAT and FQNNGV. Written as DNA, the CDR3 is TGTGCCACTAAAAACAGGGGGGCCACTGAAGCTTTCTTT. This codes for CATKNRGATEAFF. Full variable domain (rest looked up from reference TRBV11-2 and TRBJ1-1): EAGVAQSPRYKIIEKRQSVAFWCNPISGHATLYWYQQILGQGPKLLIQFQNNGVVDDSQLPKDRFSAERLKGVDSTLKIQPAKLEDSAVYLCATKNRGATEAFFGQGTRLTVV.

The gene calls are TRBV20-1 and TRBJ1-2; D possibly corresponds to TRBD1 (5 bases). CDR1 is DFQATT, CDR2 SNEGSKA, per germline (reference sequence). V was clipped by 0 bases and J by 10 bases, with 9 bases between them. CDR3 length: 11 residues. The CDR3 loop is CSARDRVTYTF. DNA for the CDR3: TGCAGTGCTAGAGACAGGGTTACCTACACCTTC.

The rearrangement links TRBV6-5 to TRBJ2-7; the D is unclear. The CDR3 sequence is 12 residues long. CDR1 and CDR2 from the germline V gene are MNHEY and SVGAGI. V was clipped by 6 bases and J by 7 bases, with 13 bases between them. CDR3 nucleotides: TGTGCCAGCAGCACCCGTCACGGGGAGCAGTACTTC. Residues: CASSTRHGEQYF.

V usage is TRBV5-4 and J usage is TRBJ2-1; 9 bases are a match to TRBD2. The CDR3 loop spans 16 amino acids. The trim removed 1 base at V and 6 bases at J, leaving 8 bases unmatched. Germline CDR1 is SGHNT and CDR2 is YYREEE (reference sequence). The CDR3 region is CASSLTPSGEVNEQFF. DNA for the CDR3: TGTGCCAGCAGCTTGACCCCTAGCGGGGAGGTCAATGAGCAGTTCTTC.

This clone appeared a single time. The chain is built from TRBV15 and TRBJ1-5; D possibly corresponds to TRBD1 (5 bases). Trimming shortened V by 1 base and J by 7 bases, and 11 bases separated the two germline ends. The CDR3 has 14 residues. CDR1 and CDR2 from the germline V gene are LNHNV and YYDKDF (reference sequence). Here the CDR3 DNA reads TGTGCCACCAGCAGAGGTGGGGCGCGGCAGCCCCAGCATTTT. Translation: CATSRGGARQPQHF.

This clone came up once. The V call is TRBV27, the J call TRBJ1-2; D gene uncertain. With 3 bases removed from V and 0 bases from J, the gap between germline ends came to 8 bases. CDR1 and CDR2 (germline): MNHEY, SMNVEV (reference sequence). The CDR3 loop spans 14 amino acids. DNA of the CDR3: TGTGCCAGCAGTTTTCGCGGTACTAACTATGGCTACACCTTC. Translation: CASSFRGTNYGYTF.

This chain joins TRBV5-6 and TRBJ1-4; D might be TRBD1 (5 bases). The length of the CDR3 is 16 residues. Trimming took off 3 bases at V and 7 bases at J, with 19 bases between the two ends. Germline V gene data show CDR1 as SGHDT and CDR2 as YYEEEE. In DNA, the CDR3 is TGTGCCAGCAGCTGGGGACTATCGGGGATATTTGAAAAACTGTTTTTT. This gives the protein CASSWGLSGIFEKLFF.

This chain joins TRBV7-2 and TRBJ2-7; 7 nucleotides line up with TRBD1. The CDR3 has 14 amino acids. Germline V gene sequence: CDR1 SGHTA, CDR2 FQGNSA. The V segment lost 1 base and the J segment 6 bases; nucleotides outside the gene matches: 6. CDR3 DNA: TGTGCCAGCAGCTTAGACAGGGGCCTCCCCGAGCAGTACTTC. Translated: CASSLDRGLPEQYF.